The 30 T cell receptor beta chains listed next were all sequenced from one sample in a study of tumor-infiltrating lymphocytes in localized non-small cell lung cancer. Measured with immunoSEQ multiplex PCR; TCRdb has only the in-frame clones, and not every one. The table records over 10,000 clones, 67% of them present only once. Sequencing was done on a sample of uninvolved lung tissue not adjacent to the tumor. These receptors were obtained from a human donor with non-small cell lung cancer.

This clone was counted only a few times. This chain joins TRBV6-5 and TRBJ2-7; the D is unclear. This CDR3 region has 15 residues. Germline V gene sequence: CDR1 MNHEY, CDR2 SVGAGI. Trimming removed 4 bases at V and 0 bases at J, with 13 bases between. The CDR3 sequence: CASSFGRQISYEQYF. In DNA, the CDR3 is TGTGCCAGCAGTTTTGGGCGTCAGATCTCCTACGAGCAGTACTTC.

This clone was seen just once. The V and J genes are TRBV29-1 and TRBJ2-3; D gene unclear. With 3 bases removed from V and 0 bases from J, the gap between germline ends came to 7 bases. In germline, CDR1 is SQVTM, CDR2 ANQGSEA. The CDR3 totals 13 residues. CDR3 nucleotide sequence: TGCAGCGTTGAGCCGTCTAGCACAGATACGCAGTATTTT. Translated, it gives CSVEPSSTDTQYF.

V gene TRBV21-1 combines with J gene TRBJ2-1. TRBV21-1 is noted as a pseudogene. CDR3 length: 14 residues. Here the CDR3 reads CASSKDLPAPEQFF. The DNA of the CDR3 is TGTGCCAGCAGCAAAGACTTGCCGGCGCCTGAGCAGTTCTTC.

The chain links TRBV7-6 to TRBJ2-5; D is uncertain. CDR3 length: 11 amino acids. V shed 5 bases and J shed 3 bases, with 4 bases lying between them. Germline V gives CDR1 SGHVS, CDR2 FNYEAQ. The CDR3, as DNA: TGTGCCAGCAGCCCTAAAGAGACCCAGTACTTC. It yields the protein CASSPKETQYF.

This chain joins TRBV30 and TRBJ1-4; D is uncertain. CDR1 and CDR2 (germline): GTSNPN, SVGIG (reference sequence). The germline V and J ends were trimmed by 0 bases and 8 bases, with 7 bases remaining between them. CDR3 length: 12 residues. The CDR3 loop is CAWSVLGEKLFF. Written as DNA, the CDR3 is TGTGCCTGGAGTGTTCTGGGGGAAAAACTGTTTTTT. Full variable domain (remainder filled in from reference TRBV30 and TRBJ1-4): SQTIHQWPATLVQPVGSPLSLECTVEGTSNPNLYWYRQAAGRGLQLLFYSVGIGQISSEVPQNLSASRPQDRQFILSSKKLLLSDSGFYLCAWSVLGEKLFFGSGTQLSVL.

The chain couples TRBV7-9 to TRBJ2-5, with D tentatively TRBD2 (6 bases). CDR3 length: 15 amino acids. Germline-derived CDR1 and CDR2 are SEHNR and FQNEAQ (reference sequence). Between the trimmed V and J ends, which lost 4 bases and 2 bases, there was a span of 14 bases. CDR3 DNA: TGTGCCAGCAGCTCTCTCGGGACTCGGCAAGAGACCCAGTACTTC. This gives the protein CASSSLGTRQETQYF.

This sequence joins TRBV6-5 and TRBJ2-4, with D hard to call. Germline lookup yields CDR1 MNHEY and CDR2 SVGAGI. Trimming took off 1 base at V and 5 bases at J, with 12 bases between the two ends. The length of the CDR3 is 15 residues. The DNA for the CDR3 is TGTGCCAGCAGTTACTTTATCCAAGGCCAAAACATTCAGTACTTC. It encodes CASSYFIQGQNIQYF.

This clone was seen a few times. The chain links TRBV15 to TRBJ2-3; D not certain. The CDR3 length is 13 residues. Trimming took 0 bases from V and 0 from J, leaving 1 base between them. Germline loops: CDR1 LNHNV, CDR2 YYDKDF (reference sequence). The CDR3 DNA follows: TGTGCCACCAGCAGAGAAAGCACAGATACGCAGTATTTT. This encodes CATSRESTDTQYF.

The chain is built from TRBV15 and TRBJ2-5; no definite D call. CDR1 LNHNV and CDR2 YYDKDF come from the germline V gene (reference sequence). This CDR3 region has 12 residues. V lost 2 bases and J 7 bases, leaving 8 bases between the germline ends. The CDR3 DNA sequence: TGTGCCACCAGCAGACCCCTGGGGACCCAGTACTTC. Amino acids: CATSRPLGTQYF.

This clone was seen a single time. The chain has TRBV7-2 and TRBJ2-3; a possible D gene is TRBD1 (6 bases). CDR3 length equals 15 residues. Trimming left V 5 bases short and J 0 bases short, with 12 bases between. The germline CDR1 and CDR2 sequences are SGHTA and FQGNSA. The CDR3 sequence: CASSEARGSTDTQYF. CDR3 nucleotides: TGTGCCAGCAGCGAAGCCAGGGGAAGCACAGATACGCAGTATTTT.

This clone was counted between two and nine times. The CDR3, as DNA: TGTGCCAGCTCACTCCGGGACAGACTTGCGCCCCAGCATTTT. Translated, it gives CASSLRDRLAPQHF. The genes are TRBV18 and TRBJ1-5, with TRBD1 matching 7 bases. In germline, CDR1 is KGHSH, CDR2 LQKENI. This CDR3 has 14 amino acids. Unmatched junction bases numbered 9, after V lost 4 bases and J lost 9 bases.

The CDR3 region is CASSQQMRNTEAFF. In DNA, the CDR3 is TGCGCCAGCAGCCAACAAATGAGGAACACTGAAGCTTTCTTT. The chain has TRBV4-1 and TRBJ1-1; D ambiguous. CDR1 and CDR2 (germline): MGHRA, YSYEKL. V was trimmed by 2 bases and J by 1 base, leaving 8 bases between them. This CDR3 contains 14 residues.

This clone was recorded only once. CDR3 amino acids: CASSSTGPTGELFF. DNA for the CDR3: TGTGCCAGCAGCTCCACGGGACCCACCGGGGAGCTGTTTTTT. The rearrangement uses TRBV11-2 and TRBJ2-2; possibly TRBD1 or TRBD2 for D (5 bases each). V was pared by 4 bases and J by 4 bases, with 10 bases between. Germline V gives CDR1 SGHAT, CDR2 FQNNGV. The CDR3 has 14 amino acids.

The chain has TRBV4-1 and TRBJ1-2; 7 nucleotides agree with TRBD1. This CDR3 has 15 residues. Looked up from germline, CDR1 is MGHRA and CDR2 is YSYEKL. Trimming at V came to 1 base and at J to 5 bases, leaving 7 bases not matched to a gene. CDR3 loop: CASSQVDRERYGYTF. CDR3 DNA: TGCGCCAGCAGCCAAGTCGACAGGGAGAGGTATGGCTACACCTTC.

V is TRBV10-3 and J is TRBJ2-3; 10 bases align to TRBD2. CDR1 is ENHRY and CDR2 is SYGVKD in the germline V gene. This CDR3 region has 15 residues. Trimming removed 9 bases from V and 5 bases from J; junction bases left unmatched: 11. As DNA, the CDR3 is TGTGCCATTCGGACTAGCGGACCCATGGGAGATACGCAGTATTTT. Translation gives CAIRTSGPMGDTQYF.

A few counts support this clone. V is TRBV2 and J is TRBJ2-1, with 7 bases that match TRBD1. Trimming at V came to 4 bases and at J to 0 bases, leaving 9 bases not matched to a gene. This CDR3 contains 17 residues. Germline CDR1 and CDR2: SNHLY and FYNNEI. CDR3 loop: CASSVARDRDSYNEQFF. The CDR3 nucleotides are TGTGCCAGCAGTGTCGCCCGGGACAGAGACTCCTACAATGAGCAGTTCTTC. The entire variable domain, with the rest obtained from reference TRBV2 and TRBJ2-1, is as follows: EPEVTQTPSHQVTQMGQEVILRCVPISNHLYFYWYRQILGQKVEFLVSFYNNEISEKSEIFDDQFSVERPDGSNFTLKIRSTKLEDSAMYFCASSVARDRDSYNEQFFGPGTRLTVL.

The chain's CDR3 is CASRPDSYNTGELFF. The CDR3 DNA is TGTGCCAGCAGACCCGACAGCTATAACACCGGGGAGCTGTTTTTT. The chain uses TRBV6-5 and TRBJ2-2; maybe TRBD1 (5 bases). The CDR3 is 15 residues long. Per the germline V gene, CDR1 is MNHEY and CDR2 is SVGAGI. Trimming removed 6 bases at V and 2 bases at J, with 13 bases between.

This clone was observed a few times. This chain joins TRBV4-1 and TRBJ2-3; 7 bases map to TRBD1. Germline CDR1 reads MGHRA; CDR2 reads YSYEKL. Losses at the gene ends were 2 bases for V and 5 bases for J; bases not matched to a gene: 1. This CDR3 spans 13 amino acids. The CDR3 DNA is TGCGCCAGCAGCCAATGGGACAGAGATACGCAGTATTTT. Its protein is CASSQWDRDTQYF.

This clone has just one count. The CDR3 sequence: CASSSGLAGVNEQFF. DNA for the CDR3: TGTGCCAGTAGTAGCGGACTAGCGGGAGTCAATGAGCAGTTCTTC. The chain carries TRBV19 and TRBJ2-1; 13 bases agree with TRBD2. Trimming at V came to 4 bases and at J to 6 bases, leaving 3 bases not matched to a gene. The CDR3 has 15 residues. Germline CDR1 and CDR2: LNHDA and SQIVND (reference sequence).

In DNA, the CDR3 is TGTGCCAGCAGCCCCCGGCAGGGGTGGACCTACGAGCAGTACTTC. This codes for CASSPRQGWTYEQYF. V usage is TRBV6-1 and J usage is TRBJ2-7; maybe TRBD1 (6 bases). The germline CDR1 and CDR2 sequences are MNHNS and SASEGT. The CDR3 spans 15 residues. The germline V and J ends were trimmed by 6 bases and 2 bases, with 17 bases remaining between them.

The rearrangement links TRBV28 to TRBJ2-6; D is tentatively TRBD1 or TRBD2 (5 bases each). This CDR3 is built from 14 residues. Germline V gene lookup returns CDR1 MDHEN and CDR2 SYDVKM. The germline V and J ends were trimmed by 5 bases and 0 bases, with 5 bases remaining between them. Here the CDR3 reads CASSGTSGANVLTF. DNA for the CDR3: TGTGCCAGCAGTGGGACCTCTGGGGCCAACGTCCTGACTTTC.

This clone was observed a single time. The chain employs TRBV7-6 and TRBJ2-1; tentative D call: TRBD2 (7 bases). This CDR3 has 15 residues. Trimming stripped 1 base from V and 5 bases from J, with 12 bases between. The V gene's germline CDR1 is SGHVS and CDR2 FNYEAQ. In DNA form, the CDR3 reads TGTGCCAGCAGCTTAGGATGGGGGGGCCACAATGAGCAGTTCTTC. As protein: CASSLGWGGHNEQFF.

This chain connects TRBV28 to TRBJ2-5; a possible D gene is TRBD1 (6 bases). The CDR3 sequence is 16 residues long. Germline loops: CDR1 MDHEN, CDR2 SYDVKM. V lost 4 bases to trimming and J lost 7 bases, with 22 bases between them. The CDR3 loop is CASSSEKTGLDGTQYF. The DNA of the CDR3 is TGTGCCAGCAGTTCCGAAAAGACAGGTTTAGATGGGACCCAGTACTTC.

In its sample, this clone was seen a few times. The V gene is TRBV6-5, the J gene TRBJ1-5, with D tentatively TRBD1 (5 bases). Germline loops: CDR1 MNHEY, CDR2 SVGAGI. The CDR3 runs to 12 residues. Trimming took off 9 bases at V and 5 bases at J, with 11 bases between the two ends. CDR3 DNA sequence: TGTGCCAGGGGGGAGGGGTATCAGCCCCAGCATTTT. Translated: CARGEGYQPQHF.

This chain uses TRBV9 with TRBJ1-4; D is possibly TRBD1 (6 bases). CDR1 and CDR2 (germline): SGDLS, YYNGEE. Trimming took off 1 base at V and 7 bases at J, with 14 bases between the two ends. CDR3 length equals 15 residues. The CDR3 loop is CASSVYGQNSEKLFF. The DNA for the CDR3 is TGTGCCAGCAGCGTATACGGACAGAATAGTGAAAAACTGTTTTTT.

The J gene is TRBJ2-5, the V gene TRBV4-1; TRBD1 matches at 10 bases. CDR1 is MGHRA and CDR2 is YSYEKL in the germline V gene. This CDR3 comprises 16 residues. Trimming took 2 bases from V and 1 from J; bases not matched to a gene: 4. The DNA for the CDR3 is TGCGCCAGCAGCCAACCGGGACAGGGGACCCAAGAGACCCAGTACTTC. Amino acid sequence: CASSQPGQGTQETQYF.

CDR3 protein: CASSLGQGATDTQYF. The CDR3 DNA is TGCGCCAGCAGCTTGGGACAGGGGGCCACAGATACGCAGTATTTT. J is TRBJ2-3 and V is TRBV5-1; the match to TRBD1 covers 10 bases. This CDR3 has 15 amino acids. Germline V lookup: CDR1 SGHRS, CDR2 YFSETQ. V lost 0 bases and J lost 2; bases outside the gene matches: 0.

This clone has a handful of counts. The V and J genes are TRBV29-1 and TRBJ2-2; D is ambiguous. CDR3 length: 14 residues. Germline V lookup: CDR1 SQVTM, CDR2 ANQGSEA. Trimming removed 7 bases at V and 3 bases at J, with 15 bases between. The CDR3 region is CSAVKARDTGELFF. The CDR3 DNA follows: TGCAGCGCTGTGAAGGCCCGGGACACCGGGGAGCTGTTTTTT.

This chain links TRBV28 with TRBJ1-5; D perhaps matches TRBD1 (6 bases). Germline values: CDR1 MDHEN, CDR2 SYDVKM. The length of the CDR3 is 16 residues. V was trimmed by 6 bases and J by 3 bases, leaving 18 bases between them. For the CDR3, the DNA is TGTGCCAGCAGCCCTTATGGGCAGGGGCTCAATCAGCCCCAGCATTTT. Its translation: CASSPYGQGLNQPQHF.

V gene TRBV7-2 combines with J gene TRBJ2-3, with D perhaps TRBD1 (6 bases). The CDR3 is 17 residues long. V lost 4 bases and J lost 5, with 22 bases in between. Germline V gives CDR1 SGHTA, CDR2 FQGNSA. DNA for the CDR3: TGTGCCAGCAGCTCCCGAACAGGGTACAGGAAGGTAGATACGCAGTATTTT. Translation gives CASSSRTGYRKVDTQYF.